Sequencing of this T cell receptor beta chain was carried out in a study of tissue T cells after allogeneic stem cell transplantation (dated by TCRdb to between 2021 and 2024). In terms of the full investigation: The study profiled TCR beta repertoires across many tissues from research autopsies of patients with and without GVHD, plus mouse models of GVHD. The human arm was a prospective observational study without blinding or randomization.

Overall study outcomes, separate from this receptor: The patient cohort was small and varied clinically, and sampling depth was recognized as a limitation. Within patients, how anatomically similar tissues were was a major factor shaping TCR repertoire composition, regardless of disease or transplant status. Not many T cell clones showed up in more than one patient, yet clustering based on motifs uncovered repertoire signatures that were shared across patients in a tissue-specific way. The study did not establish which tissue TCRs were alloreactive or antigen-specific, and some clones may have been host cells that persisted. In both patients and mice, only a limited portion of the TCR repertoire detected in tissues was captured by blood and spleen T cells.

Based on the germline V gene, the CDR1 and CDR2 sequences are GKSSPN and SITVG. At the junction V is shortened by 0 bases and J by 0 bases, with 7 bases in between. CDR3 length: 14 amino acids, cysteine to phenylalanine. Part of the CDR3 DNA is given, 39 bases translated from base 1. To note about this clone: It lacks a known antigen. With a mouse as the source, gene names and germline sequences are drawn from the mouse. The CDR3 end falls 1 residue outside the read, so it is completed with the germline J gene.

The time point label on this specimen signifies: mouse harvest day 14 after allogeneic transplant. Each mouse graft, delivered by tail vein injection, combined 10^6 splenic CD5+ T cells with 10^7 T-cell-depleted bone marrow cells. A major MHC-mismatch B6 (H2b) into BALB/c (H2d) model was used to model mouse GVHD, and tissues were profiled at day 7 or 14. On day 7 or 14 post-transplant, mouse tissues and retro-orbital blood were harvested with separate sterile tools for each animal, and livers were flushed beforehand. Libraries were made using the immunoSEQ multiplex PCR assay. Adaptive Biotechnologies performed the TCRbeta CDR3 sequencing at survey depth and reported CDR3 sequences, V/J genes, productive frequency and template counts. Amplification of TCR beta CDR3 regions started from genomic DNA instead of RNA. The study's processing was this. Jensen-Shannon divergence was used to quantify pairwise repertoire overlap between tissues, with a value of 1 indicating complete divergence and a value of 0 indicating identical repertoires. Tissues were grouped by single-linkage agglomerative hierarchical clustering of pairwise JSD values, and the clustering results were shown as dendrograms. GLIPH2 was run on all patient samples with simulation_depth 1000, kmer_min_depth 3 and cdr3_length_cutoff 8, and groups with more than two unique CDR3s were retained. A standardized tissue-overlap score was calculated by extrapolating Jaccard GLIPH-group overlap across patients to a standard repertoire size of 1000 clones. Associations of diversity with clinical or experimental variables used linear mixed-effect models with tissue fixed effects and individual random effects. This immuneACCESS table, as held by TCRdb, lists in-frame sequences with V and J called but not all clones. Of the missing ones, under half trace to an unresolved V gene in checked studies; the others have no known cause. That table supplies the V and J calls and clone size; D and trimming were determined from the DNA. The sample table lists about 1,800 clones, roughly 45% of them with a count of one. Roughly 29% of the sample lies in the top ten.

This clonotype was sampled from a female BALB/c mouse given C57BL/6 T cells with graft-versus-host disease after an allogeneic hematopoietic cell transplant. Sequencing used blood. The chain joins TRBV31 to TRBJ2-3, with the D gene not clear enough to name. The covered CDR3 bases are TGTGCCTGGAGTCTAGGACGGAGTGCAGAAACGCTGTAT. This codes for CAWSLGRSAETLY. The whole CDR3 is CAWSLGRSAETLYF.